This T cell receptor (beta chain) was sequenced for a study of blood T cell repertoires in COVID-19. At the level of the study: Both acute and convalescent COVID-19 samples were obtained from the United States, Italy and Spain. PBMCs, B-cell-depleted T cells, or T cells provided the cDNA or gDNA that made up the material.

In the original processing: Amplification from reference gene primers served as the basis for estimated nucleated cell counts. Assay: immunoSEQ multiplex PCR; the TCRdb copy retains only in-frame clones and omits some. D and trimming come from the DNA, and the V and J calls and clone size come from that table. This sample yields some 150,000 clones, of which 65% to 90% are seen a single time; 2.5% to 3% belongs to the top ten. The CDR3 sequence is 16 residues long. Trimming removed 1 base from V and 7 bases from J; junction bases left unmatched: 6. The germline V gene has CDR1 MGHRA and CDR2 YSYEKL. This clonotype was obtained from a man aged 45-65 years with acute or convalescent COVID-19. The sample was peripheral blood. The V gene is TRBV4-1, the J gene TRBJ1-4, with TRBD1 matching 10 bases. The CDR3 sequence is CASSQVGTGASEKLFF. In nucleotides, the CDR3 is TGCGCCAGCAGCCAAGTTGGGACAGGGGCATCTGAAAAACTGTTTTTT.